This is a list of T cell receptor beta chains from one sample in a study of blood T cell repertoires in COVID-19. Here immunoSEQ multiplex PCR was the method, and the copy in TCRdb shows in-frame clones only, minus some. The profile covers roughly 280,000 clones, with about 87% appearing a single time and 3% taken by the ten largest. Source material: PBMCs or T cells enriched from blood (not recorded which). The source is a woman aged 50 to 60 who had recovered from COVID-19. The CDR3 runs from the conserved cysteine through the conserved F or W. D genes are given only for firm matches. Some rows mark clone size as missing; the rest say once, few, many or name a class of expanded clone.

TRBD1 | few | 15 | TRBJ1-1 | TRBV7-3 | CASSKTGQQNTEAFF | TGTGCCAGCAGCAAAACGGGACAGCAAAACACTGAAGCTTTCTTT
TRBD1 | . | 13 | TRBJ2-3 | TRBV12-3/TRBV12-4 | CASRGQGVGTQYF | TGTGCCAGCAGAGGACAGGGTGTGGGTACGCAGTATTTT
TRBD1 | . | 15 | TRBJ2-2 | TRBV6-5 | CASTKDRGRTGELFF | TGTGCCAGCACTAAGGACAGGGGGCGAACCGGGGAGCTGTTTTTT
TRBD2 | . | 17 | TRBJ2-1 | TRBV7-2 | CASSTTSGGGSYNEQFF | TGTGCCAGCAGCACGACTAGCGGGGGGGGCTCCTACAATGAGCAGTTCTTC
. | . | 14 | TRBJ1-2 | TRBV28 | CASSNRPYGEGYTF | TGTGCCAGCAGCAACCGACCCTACGGAGAGGGCTACACCTTC
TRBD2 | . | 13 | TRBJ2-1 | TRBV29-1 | CSVFWTSLNEQFF | TGCAGCGTTTTCTGGACTAGTCTCAATGAGCAGTTCTTC
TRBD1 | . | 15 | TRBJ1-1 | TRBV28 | CASSGQTGGNTEAFF | TGTGCCAGCAGTGGCCAGACAGGGGGGAACACTGAAGCTTTCTTT
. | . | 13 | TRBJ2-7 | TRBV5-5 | CASSLSVSYEQYF | TGTGCCAGCAGCTTGTCAGTTTCCTACGAGCAGTACTTC
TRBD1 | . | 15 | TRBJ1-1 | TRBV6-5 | CASKTTGTGYTEAFF | TGTGCCAGCAAGACCACCGGGACAGGGTACACTGAAGCTTTCTTT
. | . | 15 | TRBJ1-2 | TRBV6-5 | CASSYSDSPNYGYTF | TGTGCCAGCAGTTACTCGGACAGTCCTAACTATGGCTACACCTTC
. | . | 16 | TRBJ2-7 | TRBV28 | CASSARFAGNAGEQYF | TGTGCCAGCAGCGCCCGATTTGCGGGGAATGCGGGTGAGCAGTACTTC
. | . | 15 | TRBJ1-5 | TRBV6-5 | CASSYSSRSNQPQHF | TGTGCCAGCAGTTACTCGAGCAGGTCCAATCAGCCCCAGCATTTT
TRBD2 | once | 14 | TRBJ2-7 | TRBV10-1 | CASSDGSGSHEQYF | TGCGCCAGCAGTGACGGTAGCGGGAGCCACGAGCAGTACTTC
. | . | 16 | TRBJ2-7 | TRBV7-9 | CASSPINRRGLDEQYF | TGTGCCAGCAGCCCCATCAACCGGAGGGGGCTGGACGAGCAGTACTTC
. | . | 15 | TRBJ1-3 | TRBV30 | CAWSVGGVSGNTIYF | TGTGCCTGGAGTGTGGGAGGGGTATCTGGAAACACCATATATTTT
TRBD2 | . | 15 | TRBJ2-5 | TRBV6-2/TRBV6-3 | CASSLLAGNQETQYF | TGTGCCAGCAGTTTACTAGCGGGGAACCAAGAGACCCAGTACTTC